This T cell receptor (beta chain) was observed in a study of blood T cell repertoires in COVID-19. Sequencing used immunoSEQ multiplex PCR; TCRdb keeps in-frame clones, though not all of them. The sample holds hundreds of thousands of clones, approximately 83% seen once. This CDR3 region has 13 residues. Trimming took 7 bases from V and 7 from J, leaving 16 bases between them. Germline assignment: CDR1 WSHSY and CDR2 SAAADI. The chain joins TRBV10-2 to TRBJ1-1; D is perhaps TRBD1 (5 bases). The clonotype was recovered from a woman aged 45-65 years who had been exposed to COVID-19. Sequencing input: PBMCs or T cells enriched from blood (not recorded which). CDR3 residues: CASIEQDRGEAFF. The DNA for the CDR3 is TGCGCCAGCATCGAACAGGATAGAGGTGAAGCTTTCTTT.